The entry below describes one TCR beta chain. No cognate antigen has been identified for it. No qualities accompany the bases; no much larger clone lies one base away. This sample was included in a study of Graves' ophthalmopathy and Graves' hyperthyroidism (dated by TCRdb to 2016 to 2019). Concerning the study at large: Peripheral blood was collected before any treatment was given, at the time of initial diagnosis. The roughly 100 discovery patients were divided at random into training and test sets in a 7:3 ratio. TCR beta repertoire signatures were used to distinguish Graves' ophthalmopathy from Graves' hyperthyroidism and to predict progression to ophthalmopathy. The independent validation cohort included 18 hyperthyroidism patients plus 17 patients who later progressed from hyperthyroidism to ophthalmopathy. In total, 135 blood samples were TCR-sequenced: 40 to 45 ophthalmopathy, 80 or so hyperthyroidism and about 17 hyperthyroidism-to-ophthalmopathy patients. In a handful of hyperthyroidism patients, the T-cell repertoires found in thyroid tissue were compared with those found in blood. After sampling, hyperthyroidism patients received methimazole starting at 30 mg daily, and ophthalmopathy patients received high-dose intravenous methylprednisolone. A discovery set of more than 90 patients (43 ophthalmopathy, around 57 stable hyperthyroidism) was enrolled to explore V-J signatures distinguishing ophthalmopathy from hyperthyroidism. Here is what the overall study found, with its caveats: Ophthalmopathy was separated from stable hyperthyroidism by the 13-signature model with about 88% sensitivity and around 81% specificity in cross-validation and with 80%/75% in the test set. Most of the expanded thyroid clonotypes with a frequency above 0.001 were also detected in blood, and it was suggested that the thyroid immune response may be reflected by blood repertoires. In validation, the model predicted ophthalmopathy progression with about 70% sensitivity and approximately 78% specificity; fewer than 15 predicted patients were CT-confirmed with GO in a median of approximately 6.5 months. Sample size was not predetermined statistically, and investigators were not blinded to group allocation.

The CDR3 spans 14 residues, from the cysteine through the phenylalanine. Just the 42-base CDR3 DNA is kept, in frame starting at base 1. The germline V and J ends show losses of 7 bases and 3 bases respectively, and no gene match explains 9 bases of the junction. CDR1 and CDR2 are read off the germline V gene as SGHTA and FQGNSA. Ophthalmopathy patients had moderately to severely active disease, Clinical Activity Score of at least 3, NOSPECS grade of at least 4, and disease duration under 3 months. Patients were excluded if they had other autoimmune diseases, uncontrolled infections, pregnancy or lactation. Clinical symptoms, serum thyroxine, TRAb, thyroid ultrasound and orbital computed tomography formed the basis of the diagnosis. Ficoll-Paque density gradient centrifugation was used to isolate PBMCs from around 10 ml of fresh peripheral blood. Total RNA was extracted with Trizol reagent and quality-checked on an Agilent 2100 Bioanalyzer.

For repertoire sequencing, TCR beta CDR3 regions were amplified from RNA transcripts. HTBI primers and the Qiagen OneStep RT-PCR kit were used in a first-round RT-PCR, which was followed by a second-round multiplex PCR, size selection and purification. Libraries were sequenced paired-end with 100 bp reads on an Illumina HiSeq2000. The paper's data handling went like this. SOAPnuke was used to process the reads, removing any read that contained adapters or uncalled bases, had a mean Phred below 15, or lacked an exact match to the constant primer or identifier. High-quality paired reads were merged with COPE v1.2.5. Clonotypes were defined as unique nucleotide sequences and were aligned to IMGT TRB V, D and J references using MiTCR v1.1. The analysis was limited to V-J combinations with a frequency above 0.0001, which together covered approximately 99% of repertoires. For each V-J combination, a TCR clonal expansion and chaos score was defined as the ratio of F50 clonal expansion to chaos observed in the TCRdist matrix. Welch's t-statistics and random forest were used to narrow the features down to more than 10 V-J combinations, which were then fed into a naive Bayes classifier. Thyroid-blood repertoire similarity was quantified with the Morisita-Horn index. Using fastp at Q25 and MiXCR, TCRdb reprocessed the public reads and kept productive beta chains. Every distinct CDR3 protein forms one entry, paired with its most common genes and DNA. The V and J calls and clone size are TCRdb's, not the authors'. The sample profile shows around 400,000 distinct CDR3 sequences; about 18% of them were found once. The ten largest clonotypes hold 1.6% of the sample.

This receptor was obtained from a woman younger than 30 with Graves' ophthalmopathy. Donor details come from another sample of the same person, matched by shared clones. In this chain, TRBV7-2 is recombined with TRBJ2-7, with 7 middle bases fitting TRBD1. The sequenced sample consisted of peripheral blood. This receptor has the CDR3 CASTTGTEFYEQYF. DNA sequence: TGTGCCAGCACCACCGGGACAGAGTTCTACGAGCAGTACTTC.